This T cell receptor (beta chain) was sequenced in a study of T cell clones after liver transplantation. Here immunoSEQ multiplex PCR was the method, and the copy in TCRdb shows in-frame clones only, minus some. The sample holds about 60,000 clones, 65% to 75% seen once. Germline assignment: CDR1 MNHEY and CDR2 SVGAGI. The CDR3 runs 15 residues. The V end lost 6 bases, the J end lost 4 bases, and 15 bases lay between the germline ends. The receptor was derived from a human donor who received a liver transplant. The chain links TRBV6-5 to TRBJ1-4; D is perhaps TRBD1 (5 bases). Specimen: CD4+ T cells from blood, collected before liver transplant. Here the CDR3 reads CASRQGVGYNEKLFF. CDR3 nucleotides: TGTGCCAGCAGACAAGGGGTGGGATATAATGAAAAACTGTTTTTT.